This record looks at one TCR beta chain sequence and its context. There is no known antigen for this receptor. One base away there is no much larger clone; base qualities are not given. The germline V gene (reference sequence) provides CDR1 LNHDA and CDR2 SQIVND. From its cysteine to its phenylalanine, the CDR3 spans 15 amino acids. The only DNA kept is the CDR3, 45 bases in frame from the first base. V drops 3 bases and J drops 1 base, leaving 13 bases in between. This sample is part of a study of shared clonotypes between healthy human individuals (dated by TCRdb to the early 2020s). For the study in its entirety: The cohort included three men and a couple of women between 18 and 49 years of age. Each donor's leukapheresis produced roughly between roughly 0.85 and 9.5 billion PBMCs. Different laboratories and diverse techniques were used to prepare libraries and sequence TCR repertoires, to increase sequencing depth and limit assay-specific biases. To estimate repertoire size and how much clonotype sharing occurs between individuals, the study deeply sequenced the blood TCR repertoires of roughly 5 healthy adults. For each donor, CD4 naive and CD4 memory were each run on three plates, CD8 naive on two plates, and CD8 memory on one plate.

Here is what the overall study found, with its caveats: Higher generation probabilities were observed for clonotypes shared by all four sorted-subset donors than for non-shared clonotypes. Only blood was sampled, and tissue TCR repertoires likely differ from those in blood. Because the study included a small number of donors, the genetic and exposure-history diversity represented was limited. Pairwise subsampling indicated that sequencing depth was expected to affect the degree of clonotype sharing among donors. Incomplete sequencing was indicated by rarefaction of sorted-subset datasets, despite the large sequencing depth. Naive subsets generally had larger estimated clonotype richness than memory subsets did. Approximately 5% of naive CD4, 3% to 4% of naive CD8, approximately 2% of memory CD4, and roughly 0.4% of memory CD8 clonotypes were shared across a few donors.

Using the deep immunoSEQ assay, TCR CDR3 regions were amplified from genomic DNA by multiplex PCR. For each cell subset, the extracted genomic DNA was distributed evenly across all wells of several immunoSEQ 96-well plates, and each plate served as one replicate. Each replicate PCR for sorted subsets received 150 to 250 ng genomic DNA, equal to about 30,000 T cell genomes. The purified libraries were quantified using a Qubit 3.0 fluorometer, sized with a Bioanalyzer 2100, and then quantified again using the KAPA Library Quantification kit. Every immunoSEQ 96-well plate was sequenced on a dedicated single-read 150-cycle Illumina NextSeq 550 flow cell. The authors processed their data as follows. The immunoSEQ output contained only junctional sequences without quality scores, so filtering could not match that applied to full-length reads. To assign V/J genes and CDR3, sequences were annotated against IMGT germline references using PyIR, a Python wrapper for IgBLAST v1.9. Reads with weak V/J assignments (E-value above 1e-6), missing CDR3, stop codons, out-of-frame junctions, or ambiguous translated residues were removed. V3J clonotypes were defined by identical inferred V gene, J gene, and CDR3 amino acid sequence. To compute the percentage overlap between repertoires, the number of shared unique clonotypes was divided by the size of the smaller repertoire. Repertoire richness was assessed with RTK rarefaction, the Chao1 estimator, and Recon v2.1 estimates of unobserved clonotypes. Generation probabilities for all TCRbeta clonotypes obtained by the gDNA method from a handful of donors were computed using OLGA. Not all clones reach the TCRdb copy of this immuneACCESS table, which keeps in-frame sequences only. Checked studies attribute under half of the gap to unresolved V genes and leave the rest unexplained. V and J calls and clone size are those listed in that table; D and trimming were worked out from the DNA. Counted in this sample were about 2.4 million clones; approximately 90% of them appeared once. The ten biggest clones cover about 0.13% of the sample.

The donors were healthy, HIV-negative adults with no recently reported acute infections or vaccinations. Only Caucasian adults living in Nashville, Tennessee, USA were represented among the donors. Magnetic negative selection was used to enrich CD4+ T cells, after which naive cells were positively selected on CD45RA and the negative fraction became the memory subset. Blood was collected by leukapheresis, and PBMCs were isolated by Ficoll-Histopaque density gradient centrifugation and then cryopreserved in liquid nitrogen vapor phase. Analytical flow cytometry was used to check the purity and quantity of every magnetically sorted T cell population. From each sorted fraction, genomic DNA was isolated and quantified by UV absorbance on a Nanodrop 2000c.

This chain joins TRBV19 to TRBJ2-7, with a weak D call of TRBD2 (6 bases match). This receptor was taken from a man aged 18 to 30 in good health. Sequencing was carried out using naive CD4+ T cells sorted from blood. Explained via the paper, the cell subset or site label denotes: CD45RA+ positively selected. The DNA is as follows: TGTGCCAGTAGTATCCACCGGGAGCCTTCCTACGAGCAGTACTTC. It translates to CASSIHREPSYEQYF.